This is a list of T cell receptor beta chains from one sample in a study of cytomegalovirus exposure and HLA in healthy donors. Clones were sequenced by immunoSEQ multiplex PCR, and TCRdb holds only the in-frame ones, with some missing. The sample consists of around 100,000 clones, approximately 73% of them appearing once. The sequenced material came from PBMCs. The receptors were gathered from a man aged 40-49 years in good health and CMV-seronegative. The CDR3 runs from the conserved cysteine through the conserved F or W. D genes are given only for firm matches. The listing skips clone size in some rows; elsewhere it reads once, few, many or a size class.

DNA: TGTGCCAGTAGTATAGATCGCGGGGACACAGATACGCAGTATTTT
CDR3: CASSIDRGDTDTQYF
V: TRBV19
D: .
J: TRBJ2-3
size: .

DNA: TGTGCCAGTAGTATAGATCTGGAGGCTGAAGCTTTCTTT
CDR3: CASSIDLEAEAFF
V: TRBV19
D: .
J: TRBJ1-1
size: .

DNA: TGTGCCAGCAGCTTAGGCTACAGGGTCGGGGAGCTGTTTTTT
CDR3: CASSLGYRVGELFF
V: TRBV13
D: .
J: TRBJ2-2
size: .

DNA: TGTGCCAGCAGCTGGGACATTCGATCACCCCTCCACTTT
CDR3: CASSWDIRSPLHF
V: TRBV7-9
D: .
J: TRBJ1-6
size: .

DNA: TGTGCCAGCAGTTACGGACAGGTCGACTACACCTTC
CDR3: CASSYGQVDYTF
V: TRBV6-5
D: TRBD1
J: TRBJ1-2
size: .

DNA: TGTGCCAGCAGCGTAGAACCAGGTCCGTACAATGAGCAGTTCTTC
CDR3: CASSVEPGPYNEQFF
V: TRBV9
D: .
J: TRBJ2-1
size: .

DNA: TGTGCCAGCAGCTTAGGGACAGGGATCTACGAGCAGTACTTC
CDR3: CASSLGTGIYEQYF
V: TRBV7-9
D: TRBD1
J: TRBJ2-7
size: .

DNA: TGTGCCAGCAGCGATAGGACAGAATATAATTCACCCCTCCACTTT
CDR3: CASSDRTEYNSPLHF
V: TRBV5-6
D: .
J: TRBJ1-6
size: .

DNA: TGTGCCAGCAGCCCCTTGTCTAGAGGGGGACGTGGATCGTACGAGCAGTACTTC
CDR3: CASSPLSRGGRGSYEQYF
V: TRBV4-2
D: .
J: TRBJ2-7
size: .

DNA: TGTGCCAGCAGTTTTGCGGGGGGATCCCCCTACGAGCAGTACTTC
CDR3: CASSFAGGSPYEQYF
V: TRBV28
D: TRBD2
J: TRBJ2-7
size: .

DNA: TGTGCCAGCAGCACTATAGGGACAGGGGCTGGGGAGACCCAGTACTTC
CDR3: CASSTIGTGAGETQYF
V: TRBV7-2
D: TRBD1
J: TRBJ2-5
size: .

DNA: TGCGCCAGCAGCTTAGGAGGGGGCCAGGACACTGAAGCTTTCTTT
CDR3: CASSLGGGQDTEAFF
V: TRBV5-1
D: TRBD1
J: TRBJ1-1
size: few

DNA: TGTGCCAGCAGTTTAAGGACACCGGAGCAGGATGGCGGGGAGCTGTTTTTT
CDR3: CASSLRTPEQDGGELFF
V: TRBV27
D: .
J: TRBJ2-2
size: .

DNA: TGTGCCACCAATAACCGGGACAGGGGCTCCTACGAGCAGTACTTC
CDR3: CATNNRDRGSYEQYF
V: TRBV27
D: TRBD1
J: TRBJ2-7
size: .

DNA: TGTGCCAGCAGTGAACCGGCGGGGGACTCCTACAATGAGCAGTTCTTC
CDR3: CASSEPAGDSYNEQFF
V: TRBV25-1
D: TRBD2
J: TRBJ2-1
size: .

DNA: TGTGCCACCCAGGGGGCGAGATATGGCTACACCTTC
CDR3: CATQGARYGYTF
V: TRBV7-2
D: TRBD1
J: TRBJ1-2
size: .

DNA: TGTGCCAGCAGTTCCTCCCGTCGGGGGGGTCTCACCGGGGAGCTGTTTTTT
CDR3: CASSSSRRGGLTGELFF
V: TRBV28
D: TRBD2
J: TRBJ2-2
size: .

DNA: TGCGCCAGCAGGAGAGGGACTAGCGGGGGGGCCGGGGAGACCCAGTACTTC
CDR3: CASRRGTSGGAGETQYF
V: TRBV5-1
D: TRBD2
J: TRBJ2-5
size: .